This T cell receptor beta chain was captured in a study of sequential checkpoint blockade in melanoma. Turning to the study itself: First-line arms were nivolumab then ipilimumab, or the reverse, randomized 1:1. After both sequences, patients received maintenance nivolumab.

Treatment reported: randomized to nivolumab then ipilimumab (arm A) or the reverse (arm B). This CDR3 contains 12 residues. The germline V gene has CDR1 MNHNS and CDR2 SASEGT. Trimming left V 11 bases short and J 3 bases short, with 14 bases between. Produced via immunoSEQ multiplex PCR; TCRdb's table is partial and in-frame only. The profile shows about 11,000 clones, 69% of them singletons. The input for sequencing was CD8+ T cells sorted from blood (inferred from file names), taken from a patient given nivolumab and ipilimumab in sequence. The TCR comes from a human donor with melanoma. The gene calls are TRBV6-1 and TRBJ2-7; no clear D. DNA for the CDR3: TGTGCCCTGGCCCCCCCCCGCTACGAGCAGTACTTC. Its translation is CALAPPRYEQYF.